One and the same sample provided the 19 T cell receptor beta chains below, sequenced in a study of shared clonotypes between healthy human individuals. Repertoires were generated with immunoSEQ multiplex PCR, while TCRdb's copy carries only in-frame clones and drops some. The sample holds over a million clones; 78% are singletons and the top ten take under 0.6%. Source material: memory CD4+ T cells from PBMCs. Subset in this sample: CD45RA-negative fraction. The receptors were sampled from a man between 18 and 35 years old in good health. Some clones in this sample may be carry-over from other donors' samples.

V gene TRBV2 combines with J gene TRBJ2-5; D may correspond to TRBD1 or TRBD2 (6 bases each). CDR1 is SNHLY and CDR2 is FYNNEI in the germline V gene. The CDR3 sequence is 13 residues long. Trimming removed 7 bases from V and 7 bases from J, with 16 bases in between. The CDR3 region is CASMGGASWTQYF. CDR3 sequence (DNA): TGTGCCAGCATGGGGGGCGCCTCTTGGACCCAGTACTTC.

This clone has a handful of counts. V is TRBV4-3 and J is TRBJ1-1; unclear D gene. Germline CDR1 LGHNA, CDR2 YSLEER. Trimming left V 1 base short and J 2 bases short, with 17 bases between. CDR3 length: 17 amino acids. The DNA of the CDR3 is TGCGCCAGCAGCCAAGGACGGGCCCGCCTAACAAACACTGAAGCTTTCTTT. Its protein product is CASSQGRARLTNTEAFF.

The chain carries TRBV7-9 and TRBJ2-2, with 7 bases lining up with TRBD1. Germline V lookup: CDR1 SEHNR, CDR2 FQNEAQ (reference sequence). After removal of 9 bases from V and 1 base from J, the junction contained 8 bases not matched to a gene. The CDR3 spans 15 residues. The CDR3 bases are TGTGCCAGACACCCCGGGACAGTGAACACCGGGGAGCTGTTTTTT. Translating gives CARHPGTVNTGELFF.

The chain couples TRBV18 to TRBJ1-2; tentatively, D is TRBD1 (5 bases). The germline V gene encodes CDR1 KGHSH and CDR2 LQKENI. The V gene lost 2 bases and the J gene lost 0 bases, with 10 bases spanning the gap. There are 15 residues in the CDR3. CDR3: CASSPKRDPNYGYTF. CDR3 nucleotide sequence: TGTGCCAGCTCACCAAAAAGGGACCCTAACTATGGCTACACCTTC.

The V gene is TRBV9, the J gene TRBJ2-5; D call uncertain. The germline V and J ends were trimmed by 2 bases and 2 bases, with 10 bases remaining between them. This CDR3 spans 14 amino acids. CDR1 is SGDLS and CDR2 is YYNGEE in the germline V gene. CDR3 residues: CASSVRHSQETQYF. The CDR3 DNA is TGTGCCAGCAGCGTGCGCCATTCACAAGAGACCCAGTACTTC.

The chain combines TRBV6-5 with TRBJ2-4, with D perhaps TRBD1 or TRBD2 (5 bases each). CDR3 length equals 15 residues. V gave up 4 bases and J gave up 7 bases, with 17 bases separating them. CDR1 is MNHEY, CDR2 SVGAGI, per germline. This CDR3 is CASSSWDGLGNIQYF. In DNA, the CDR3 is TGTGCCAGCAGTTCCTGGGACGGGCTTGGGAACATTCAGTACTTC.

The chain links TRBV7-9 to TRBJ2-7; 8 bases match TRBD1. V was pared by 2 bases and J by 6 bases, with 6 bases of the junction left unmatched. The CDR3 covers 14 residues. Germline assignment: CDR1 SEHNR and CDR2 FQNEAQ (reference sequence). The CDR3 DNA reads TGTGCCAGCAGCTTACGGACAGGGAAGGGCGAGCAGTACTTC. This translates into CASSLRTGKGEQYF. The entire variable domain, with the rest obtained from reference TRBV7-9 and TRBJ2-7, is as follows: DTGVSQNPRHKITKRGQNVTFRCDPISEHNRLYWYRQTLGQGPEFLTYFQNEAQLEKSRLLSDRFSAERPKGSFSTLEIQRTEQGDSAMYLCASSLRTGKGEQYFGPGTRLTVT.

This clone has a handful of counts. The chain links TRBV6-5 to TRBJ1-2; 7 nucleotides align to TRBD1. J was trimmed by 2 bases and V by 7 bases; bases with no gene match: 1. There are 12 residues in the CDR3. CDR1 is MNHEY, CDR2 SVGAGI, per germline. The DNA of the CDR3 is TGTGCCAGCAAGACAGGGAACTATGGCTACACCTTC. Its protein is CASKTGNYGYTF.

On this clone itself: This could be a read error, since a much larger clone is one nucleotide away. The chain uses TRBV4-3 and TRBJ2-3, with TRBD1 matching 10 bases. Germline loops: CDR1 LGHNA, CDR2 YSLEER. Trimming removed 1 base from V and 3 bases from J; junction bases left unmatched: 1. The CDR3 sequence is 15 residues long. The CDR3, as DNA: TGCGCCAGCAGCCAAGGACAGGGGGCAACAGATACGCAGTATTTT. Amino acid sequence: CASSQGQGATDTQYF.

The chain couples TRBV7-9 to TRBJ2-7; possible D gene TRBD1, 6 bases. The CDR3 extends over 15 amino acids. Germline values: CDR1 SEHNR, CDR2 FQNEAQ (reference sequence). V was clipped by 6 bases and J by 2 bases, with 17 bases between them. The CDR3: CASSYWGRFPYEQYF. CDR3 in DNA: TGTGCCAGCAGTTACTGGGGGCGCTTTCCCTACGAGCAGTACTTC. The full variable domain, rest sourced from reference TRBV7-9 and TRBJ2-7, is DTGVSQNPRHKITKRGQNVTFRCDPISEHNRLYWYRQTLGQGPEFLTYFQNEAQLEKSRLLSDRFSAERPKGSFSTLEIQRTEQGDSAMYLCASSYWGRFPYEQYFGPGTRLTVT.

This chain links TRBV10-2 with TRBJ2-2, with a weak D call TRBD1 (6 bases). The CDR3 extends over 16 amino acids. With 5 bases removed from V and 2 bases from J, the gap between germline ends came to 15 bases. In germline, CDR1 is WSHSY, CDR2 SAAADI. CDR3 amino acids: CASSMQGLANTGELFF. The CDR3 DNA sequence: TGCGCCAGCAGTATGCAGGGGCTAGCCAACACCGGGGAGCTGTTTTTT.

This clone came up once. This sequence joins TRBV25-1 and TRBJ2-3; TRBD1 is a possible D gene (6 bases). The CDR3 is made up of 15 amino acids. Germline CDR1 is MGHDK and CDR2 is SYGVNS. The V end was cut by 4 bases, the J end by 4 bases, with 15 bases between. As DNA, the CDR3 is TGTGCCAGCAGTGGCTCCGGGACATGGTCAGATACGCAGTATTTT. Protein sequence: CASSGSGTWSDTQYF.

This rearrangement joins TRBV21-1 to TRBJ2-7. TRBV21-1 has pseudogene status. The CDR3 is 16 amino acids. The CDR3 spells CASSKGGGGLTYEQYF. CDR3 coding DNA: TGTGCCAGCAGCAAAGGGGGAGGGGGCTTAACCTACGAGCAGTACTTC.

The chain employs TRBV7-2 and TRBJ2-5; TRBD1 matches 8 bases. The CDR3 sequence is 17 residues long. CDR1 SGHTA and CDR2 FQGNSA come from the germline V gene. The junction had 10 bases not matched to a gene; V was cut back by 3 bases and J by 1 base. In DNA form, the CDR3 reads TGTGCCAGCAGCTTGTCTCTCGGGACAGGACTCCAAGAGACCCAGTACTTC. This codes for CASSLSLGTGLQETQYF.

This clone was seen only once. This rearrangement joins TRBV7-9 to TRBJ2-5; D could derive from TRBD1 or TRBD2 (5 bases each). Gene TRBJ2-7 matches the end of the DNA better, so the J call may be wrong. Germline V gene data show CDR1 as SEHNR and CDR2 as FQNEAQ (reference sequence). CDR3 size: 15 residues. Here the CDR3 DNA reads TGTGCCAGCAGCACAACCTCCGGTCGGGGACGCGAGCAGTACTTC. The encoded protein is CASSTTSGRGREQYF.

This rearrangement joins TRBV5-4 to TRBJ1-4; no firm D call. The germline gives CDR1 SGHNT, CDR2 YYREEE (reference sequence). Trimming pared 5 bases from V and 7 bases from J, leaving 15 bases between. CDR3 length: 14 amino acids. CDR3 amino acids: CASSFGQASEKLFF. Here the CDR3 DNA reads TGTGCCAGCAGTTTCGGGCAGGCTAGTGAAAAACTGTTTTTT.

Of note for this clone: Other DNA sequences in the sample encode the same CDR3. This sequence joins TRBV18 and TRBJ2-7, with D tentatively TRBD1 (5 bases). V shed 0 bases and J shed 0 bases, with 9 bases lying between them. This CDR3 contains 15 residues. Germline V lookup: CDR1 KGHSH, CDR2 LQKENI. The CDR3 is CASSPPGASSYEQYF. CDR3 sequence (DNA): TGTGCCAGCTCACCACCAGGGGCTAGCTCCTACGAGCAGTACTTC.

The rearrangement links TRBV6-5 to TRBJ2-1, with a tentative D call TRBD2 (6 bases). V dropped 6 bases and J dropped 10 bases, with 13 bases sitting between them. The CDR3 consists of 12 residues. Germline V gene lookup returns CDR1 MNHEY and CDR2 SVGAGI. This CDR3 is CASRPPGREQFF. Written as DNA, the CDR3 is TGTGCCAGCAGGCCCCCCGGGAGAGAGCAGTTCTTC.

The chain has TRBV21-1 and TRBJ2-4; the D call of TRBD2 is as the table states it, not checked on the DNA. TRBV21-1 is a documented pseudogene. The CDR3 runs to 19 residues. CDR3 loop: CASSCCGADSLLAKNIQYF. The CDR3 DNA follows: TGTGCCAGCAGCTGCTGCGGGGCAGATTCTCTCCTAGCCAAAAACATTCAGTACTTC.